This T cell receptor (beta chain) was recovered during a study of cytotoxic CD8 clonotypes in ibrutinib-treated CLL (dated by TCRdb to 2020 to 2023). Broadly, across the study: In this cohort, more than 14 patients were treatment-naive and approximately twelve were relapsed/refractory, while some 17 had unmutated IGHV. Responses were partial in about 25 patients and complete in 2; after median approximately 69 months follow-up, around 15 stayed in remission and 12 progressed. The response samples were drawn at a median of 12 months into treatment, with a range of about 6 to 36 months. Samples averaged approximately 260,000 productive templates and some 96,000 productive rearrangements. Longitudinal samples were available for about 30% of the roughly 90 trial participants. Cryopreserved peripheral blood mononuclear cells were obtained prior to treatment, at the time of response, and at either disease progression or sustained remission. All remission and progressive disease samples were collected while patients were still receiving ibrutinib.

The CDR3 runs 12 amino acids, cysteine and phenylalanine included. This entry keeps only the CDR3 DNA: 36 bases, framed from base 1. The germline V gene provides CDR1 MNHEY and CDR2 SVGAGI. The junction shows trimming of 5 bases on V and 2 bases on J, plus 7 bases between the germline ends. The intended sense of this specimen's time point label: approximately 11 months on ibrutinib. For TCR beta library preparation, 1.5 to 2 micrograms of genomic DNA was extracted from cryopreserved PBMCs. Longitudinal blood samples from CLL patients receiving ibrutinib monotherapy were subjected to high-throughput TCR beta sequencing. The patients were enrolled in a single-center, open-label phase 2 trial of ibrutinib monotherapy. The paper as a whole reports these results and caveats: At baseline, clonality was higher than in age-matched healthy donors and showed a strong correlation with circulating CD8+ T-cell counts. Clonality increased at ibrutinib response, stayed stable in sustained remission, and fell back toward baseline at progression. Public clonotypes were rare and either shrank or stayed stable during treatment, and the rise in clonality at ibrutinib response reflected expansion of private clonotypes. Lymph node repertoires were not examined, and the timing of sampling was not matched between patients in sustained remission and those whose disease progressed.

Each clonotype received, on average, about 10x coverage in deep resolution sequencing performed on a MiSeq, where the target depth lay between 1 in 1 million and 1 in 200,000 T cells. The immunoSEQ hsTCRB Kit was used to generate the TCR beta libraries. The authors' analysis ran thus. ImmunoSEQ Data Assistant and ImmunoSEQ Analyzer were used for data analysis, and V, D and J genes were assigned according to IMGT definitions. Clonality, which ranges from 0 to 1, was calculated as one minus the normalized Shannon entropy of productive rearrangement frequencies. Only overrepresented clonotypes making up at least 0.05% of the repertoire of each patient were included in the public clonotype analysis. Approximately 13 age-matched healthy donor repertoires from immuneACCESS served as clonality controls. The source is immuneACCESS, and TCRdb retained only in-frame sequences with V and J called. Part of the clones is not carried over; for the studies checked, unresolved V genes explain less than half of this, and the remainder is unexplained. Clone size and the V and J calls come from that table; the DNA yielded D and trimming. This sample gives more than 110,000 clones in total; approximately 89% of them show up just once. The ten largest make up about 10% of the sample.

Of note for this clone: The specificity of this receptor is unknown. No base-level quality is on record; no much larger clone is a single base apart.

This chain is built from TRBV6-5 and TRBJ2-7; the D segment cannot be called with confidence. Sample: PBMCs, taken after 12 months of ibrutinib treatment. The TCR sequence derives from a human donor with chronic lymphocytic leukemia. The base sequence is TGTGCCAGCAGTAAAGGTGCCTACGAGCAGTACTTC. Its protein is CASSKGAYEQYF.